This entry lists 25 T cell receptor beta chains sequenced from one sample in a study of T cell responses to AZD1222 COVID-19 vaccine. Assay used: immunoSEQ multiplex PCR; TCRdb lists only in-frame clones, some missing. The sample lists about 140,000 clones; roughly nine tenths were seen once. Material: peripheral blood, obtained 28 days after the second AZD1222 dose. The receptors shown here come from an adult who received the AZD1222 COVID-19 vaccine.

The chain combines TRBV4-3 with TRBJ2-1, with TRBD1 identical over 10 bases. This CDR3 is 16 amino acids long. With 6 bases clipped from V and 12 bases from J, the junction kept 17 bases outside the gene matches. CDR1 is LGHNA, CDR2 YSLEER, per germline. This chain's CDR3 is CASSPLGTGDSAVQFF. CDR3 nucleotide sequence: TGCGCCAGCAGTCCCCTTGGGACAGGGGATTCGGCTGTGCAGTTCTTC.

V usage is TRBV6-5 and J usage is TRBJ1-2; 8 nucleotides agree with TRBD1. The CDR3 totals 15 residues. Germline-derived CDR1 and CDR2 are MNHEY and SVGAGI. The V and J ends lost 3 bases and 4 bases, in that order; junction bases with no gene match: 7. Here the CDR3 DNA reads TGTGCCAGCAGTTATAAGACAGGGGAGCGCTATGGCTACACCTTC. It is translated as CASSYKTGERYGYTF.

The gene calls are TRBV4-3 and TRBJ2-1; the D gene could be TRBD1 or TRBD2 (6 bases each). Trimming left V 4 bases short and J 7 bases short, with 11 bases between. Per germline, CDR1 LGHNA and CDR2 YSLEER. This CDR3 has 13 residues. The CDR3 sequence: CASSPGGRNEQFF. For the CDR3, the DNA is TGCGCCAGCAGCCCCGGGGGCAGGAATGAGCAGTTCTTC.

V gene TRBV6-2 or TRBV6-3 combines with J gene TRBJ2-7, with D maybe TRBD2 (5 bases). The CDR3 length is 12 residues. CDR1 is MNHEY and CDR2 is SVGEGT in the germline V gene. Trimming cost V 4 bases and J 4 bases, with 8 bases left between them. The CDR3 loop reads CASSSSGYEQYF. CDR3 nucleotide sequence: TGTGCCAGCAGTTCCTCGGGGTACGAGCAGTACTTC.

The V call is TRBV23-1, the J call TRBJ1-6; maybe TRBD1 (6 bases). TRBV23-1 is noted as an ORF with a role that remains uncertain. The CDR3 has 15 amino acids. V lost 2 bases to trimming and J lost 10 bases, with 15 bases between them. DNA of the CDR3: TGCGCCAGCAGTCAAGCTCCAGGGGTCGGCTCACCCCTCCACTTT. Its translation: CASSQAPGVGSPLHF.

This clone was seen once. V and J are TRBV6-2 or TRBV6-3 and TRBJ1-2; TRBD1 aligns across 7 bases. V lost 4 bases, J lost 0 bases, and 11 bases stayed unmatched. Germline CDR1 reads MNHEY; CDR2 reads SVGEGT. The CDR3 has 17 amino acids. CDR3 in amino acids: CASSWARQGPANYGYTF. CDR3 nucleotides: TGTGCCAGCAGTTGGGCTCGACAGGGACCAGCTAACTATGGCTACACCTTC.

The rearrangement links TRBV27 to TRBJ2-1; D call uncertain. The CDR3 is 13 residues long. The V end was cut by 4 bases, the J end by 4 bases, with 8 bases between. Germline-derived CDR1 and CDR2 are MNHEY and SMNVEV (reference sequence). CDR3 sequence: CASSSYTYNEQFF. CDR3 nucleotides: TGTGCCAGCAGTTCGTACACATACAATGAGCAGTTCTTC.

J is TRBJ2-5 and V is TRBV19, with no clear D. The germline V gene has CDR1 LNHDA and CDR2 SQIVND (reference sequence). This CDR3 is 13 amino acids long. Trimming stripped 0 bases from V and 4 bases from J, with 6 bases between. CDR3 sequence reads: CASSIERGETQYF. CDR3 coding DNA: TGTGCCAGTAGTATAGAACGTGGAGAGACCCAGTACTTC. The full variable domain, its missing parts supplied by reference TRBV19 and TRBJ2-5, is DGGITQSPKYLFRKEGQNVTLSCEQNLNHDAMYWYRQDPGQGLRLIYYSQIVNDFQKGDIAEGYSVSREKKESFPLTVTSAQKNPTAFYLCASSIERGETQYFGPGTRLLVL.

This CDR3 is CASSLVQGTSYNEQFF. The CDR3 bases are TGTGCCAGCAGCTTAGTTCAGGGGACCTCCTACAATGAGCAGTTCTTC. The chain is built from TRBV7-8 and TRBJ2-1; D is perhaps TRBD1 (6 bases). The CDR3 has 16 residues. V was pared by 1 base and J by 0 bases, with 10 bases between. In germline, CDR1 is SGHVS, CDR2 FQNEAQ.

The DNA of the CDR3 is TGTGCCAGCAGCCAAGATCCCGGGCGGGGTGGAATAAGCGGCTACACCTTC. It is translated as CASSQDPGRGGISGYTF. J is TRBJ1-2 and V is TRBV3-1 (or the pseudogene TRBV3-2), with D unresolved. The CDR3 loop spans 17 amino acids. Per the germline V gene, CDR1 is LGHDT and CDR2 is YNNKEL (reference sequence). Trimming removed 0 bases from V and 8 bases from J, with 22 bases in between.

The rearrangement joins TRBV10-1 to TRBJ2-1, with 8 bases lining up with TRBD2. The CDR3 spans 19 residues. Germline V gene sequence: CDR1 WNHNN, CDR2 SYGVQD (reference sequence). The ends lost 1 base at V and 3 bases at J; junction bases unmatched: 14. CDR3 DNA sequence: TGCGCCAGCAGTGAGTACGGGAACGGGAGGGCCCTCTTCTACAATGAGCAGTTCTTC. Residues: CASSEYGNGRALFYNEQFF.

The chain uses TRBV13 and TRBJ1-1; no definite D call. This CDR3 has 15 residues. Germline values: CDR1 PRHDT, CDR2 FYEKMQ (reference sequence). Between the trimmed V and J ends, which lost 0 bases and 1 base, there was a span of 9 bases. CDR3 loop: CASSLGEFGNTEAFF. CDR3 DNA: TGTGCCAGCAGCTTAGGCGAGTTCGGGAACACTGAAGCTTTCTTT. Full variable domain (missing parts from reference TRBV13 and TRBJ1-1): AAGVIQSPRHLIKEKRETATLKCYPIPRHDTVYWYQQGPGQDPQFLISFYEKMQSDKGSIPDRFSAQQFSDYHSELNMSSLELGDSALYFCASSLGEFGNTEAFFGQGTRLTVV.

The DNA of the CDR3 is TGCGCCAGCAGCCAAGATGCCCTGAACTCCGGACGCCTTGGCTACACCTTC. Residues: CASSQDALNSGRLGYTF. The chain has TRBV4-3 and TRBJ1-2; no reliable D call. Germline V lookup: CDR1 LGHNA, CDR2 YSLEER. With 0 bases removed from V and 7 bases from J, the gap between germline ends came to 21 bases. The CDR3 loop spans 17 amino acids.

V is TRBV4-2 and J is TRBJ2-1; possibly TRBD2 for D (5 bases). Trimming shortened V by 1 base and J by 6 bases, and 16 bases separated the two germline ends. CDR1 and CDR2 (germline): LGHNA, YNFKEQ. CDR3 length: 16 amino acids. The CDR3, as DNA: TGTGCCAGCAGCCAAGGTACCGACCTAGCCGCCAATGAGCAGTTCTTC. It is translated as CASSQGTDLAANEQFF.

This chain connects TRBV3-1 (or the pseudogene TRBV3-2) to TRBJ2-5; D possibly uses TRBD1 or TRBD2 (5 bases each). CDR1 and CDR2 from the germline V gene are LGHDT and YNNKEL (reference sequence). The length of the CDR3 is 15 residues. V lost 6 bases and J lost 2, with 16 bases in between. The CDR3 region has the DNA TGTGCCAGCAGAGTCGGGACGTTCGATCAAGAGACCCAGTACTTC. This gives the protein CASRVGTFDQETQYF.

The CDR3 reads CASRDGQSSTDTQYF. CDR3 nucleotide sequence: TGCGCCAGCAGGGATGGACAGTCTAGCACAGATACGCAGTATTTT. The rearrangement uses TRBV5-1 and TRBJ2-3; D possibly corresponds to TRBD1 (6 bases). V lost 5 bases, J lost 0 bases, and 13 bases lay in between. Germline-derived CDR1 and CDR2 are SGHRS and YFSETQ. CDR3 length: 15 residues.

V gene TRBV12-5 combines with J gene TRBJ2-1; TRBD2 aligns across 7 bases. In germline, CDR1 is LGHNT, CDR2 FRNRAP. Unmatched junction bases numbered 9, after V lost 0 bases and J lost 4 bases. This CDR3 contains 17 residues. CDR3 nucleotides: TGTGCTAGTGGTTTGGTACTCGGGGGAGGGAAATACAATGAGCAGTTCTTC. Protein product: CASGLVLGGGKYNEQFF. The variable domain in full, with the rest retrieved from reference TRBV12-5 and TRBJ2-1, is DARVTQTPRHKVTEMGQEVTMRCQPILGHNTVFWYRQTMMQGLELLAYFRNRAPLDDSGMPKDRFSAEMPDATLATLKIQPSEPRDSAVYFCASGLVLGGGKYNEQFFGPGTRLTVL.

The rearrangement uses TRBV14 and TRBJ2-5; no reliable D call. CDR1 and CDR2 from the germline V gene are SGHDN and FVKESK. This CDR3 region has 14 residues. With 1 base removed from V and 7 bases from J, the gap between germline ends came to 13 bases. CDR3 bases: TGTGCCAGCAGCCAAGTCTGGTCAGTCGGGACCCAGTACTTC. Protein sequence: CASSQVWSVGTQYF.

The sample holds a few counts of this clone. The chain employs TRBV28 and TRBJ2-5; no reliable D call. CDR1 is MDHEN, CDR2 SYDVKM, per germline. This CDR3 is built from 15 residues. V was clipped by 8 bases and J by 3 bases, with 19 bases between them. The CDR3 DNA reads TGTGCCAGCCAGGACCCTTCGGACGGAAAAGAGACCCAGTACTTC. This encodes CASQDPSDGKETQYF.

The rearrangement uses TRBV5-1 and TRBJ2-1; TRBD2 matches 8 bases. The CDR3 sequence is 17 residues long. Germline assignment: CDR1 SGHRS and CDR2 YFSETQ. Trimming took 3 bases from V and 0 from J; bases not matched to a gene: 8. The CDR3 nucleotides are TGCGCCAGCAGCTCCGGACTAGCCCCACTCTCCTACAATGAGCAGTTCTTC. Translating gives CASSSGLAPLSYNEQFF.

The rearrangement links TRBV27 to TRBJ2-1, with D possibly being TRBD2 (6 bases). CDR1 is MNHEY and CDR2 is SMNVEV in the germline V gene (reference sequence). The length of the CDR3 is 14 residues. Trimming removed 6 bases from V and 5 bases from J, with 14 bases in between. The CDR3 is CASRPGLLNNEQFF. CDR3 DNA: TGTGCCAGCAGACCGGGACTCTTAAACAATGAGCAGTTCTTC.

This sequence joins TRBV4-2 and TRBJ2-1; 9 nucleotides align to TRBD1. CDR1 and CDR2 from the germline V gene are LGHNA and YNFKEQ. CDR3 length: 13 residues. With V trimmed by 1 base and J by 8 bases, 0 bases remained unmatched. CDR3 amino acids: CASSQGQGDEQFF. CDR3 DNA sequence: TGTGCCAGCAGCCAAGGACAGGGGGATGAGCAGTTCTTC.

The genes are TRBV7-8 and TRBJ2-3; TRBD1 matches 8 bases. CDR1 is SGHVS and CDR2 is FQNEAQ in the germline V gene. The CDR3 is 16 residues long. V was pared by 1 base and J by 3 bases, with 6 bases of the junction left unmatched. CDR3 DNA: TGTGCCAGCAGCTTAGACCCCGGACAGGGAACAGATACGCAGTATTTT. This gives the protein CASSLDPGQGTDTQYF.

This chain joins TRBV29-1 and TRBJ2-7; 10 bases are a match to TRBD1. The CDR3 loop spans 13 amino acids. With V trimmed by 6 bases and J by 3 bases, 5 bases remained unmatched. Germline CDR1 SQVTM, CDR2 ANQGSEA. CDR3 nucleotide sequence: TGCAGCGTCGCACGGACAGGGGGCTACGAGCAGTACTTC. Translation gives CSVARTGGYEQYF.

This chain connects TRBV5-4 to TRBJ2-7; D is possibly TRBD1 (5 bases). The V gene lost 2 bases and the J gene lost 3 bases, with 12 bases spanning the gap. The CDR3 spans 14 residues. Germline assignment: CDR1 SGHNT and CDR2 YYREEE (reference sequence). The CDR3, as DNA: TGTGCCAGCAGCTTTGGGTCCAGGGACTACGAGCAGTACTTC. Its protein product is CASSFGSRDYEQYF.